Following are 25 T cell receptor beta chains from one sample sequenced in a study of T-cell memory formation after mild COVID-19. TCRdb reanalysed the 5' RACE reads using MiXCR and keeps one entry per CDR3 protein. The repertoire holds 300,000 to 350,000 distinct CDR3 sequences, approximately 13% seen once, with over 20% in the top ten. The source material was PBMCs or a T cell subset sorted from them (not recorded which). Source of these receptors: a man aged 18 to 29 who had mild COVID-19 (a few samples of this study predate the infection). Cell type and time point are not known.

Only a few counts were recorded for this clonotype. The chain has TRBV24-1 and TRBJ2-7; 9 positions match TRBD1. This CDR3 region has 15 residues. The V gene's germline CDR1 is KGHDR and CDR2 SFDVKD. J was trimmed by 5 bases and V by 6 bases; bases with no gene match: 10. The CDR3 nucleotides are TGTGCCACCAGTTCTCAGGACAGGGGCCACAACGAGCAGTACTTC. Amino acids: CATSSQDRGHNEQYF.

CDR3 protein: CASGLVVGTEAFF. For the CDR3, the DNA is TGTGCTAGTGGTTTGGTAGTCGGAACTGAAGCTTTCTTT. V gene TRBV12-5 combines with J gene TRBJ1-1, with D unresolved. The CDR3 is made up of 13 amino acids. V gave up 0 bases and J gave up 5 bases, with 7 bases separating them. CDR1 LGHNT and CDR2 FRNRAP come from the germline V gene.

This clonotype was picked up a small number of times. The chain's CDR3 is CASSDRVMYGYTF. CDR3 in DNA: TGTGCCAGCAGCGACAGAGTCATGTATGGCTACACCTTC. The V call is TRBV7-2, the J call TRBJ1-2, with D possibly TRBD1 on 5 matching bases. Trimming stripped 5 bases from V and 5 bases from J, with 12 bases between. Germline-derived CDR1 and CDR2 are SGHTA and FQGNSA. The CDR3 contains 13 residues.

The V call is TRBV7-3, the J call TRBJ2-1; possibly TRBD1 or TRBD2 for D (6 bases each). V was cut by 3 bases and J by 8 bases, with 11 bases left in between. This CDR3 is built from 13 residues. Germline V CDR1 and CDR2: SGHTA, FQGTGA. CDR3 in DNA: TGTGCCAGCAGCTTCTGGGGGGCAGATGAGCAGTTCTTC. Its translation is CASSFWGADEQFF.

This clonotype was seen a handful of times. V and J are TRBV6-5 and TRBJ2-2; 10 bases match TRBD2. The CDR3 extends over 15 amino acids. V lost 4 bases to trimming and J lost 5 bases; unmatched junction nucleotides: 4. Germline loops: CDR1 MNHEY, CDR2 SVGAGI. The CDR3, as DNA: TGTGCCAGCAGTTTGGGACTAGCGACGACCGGGGAGCTGTTTTTT. Encoded protein: CASSLGLATTGELFF.

This chain links TRBV10-3 with TRBJ2-6; D is possibly TRBD1 (6 bases). The CDR3 has 18 amino acids. Trimming shortened V by 5 bases and J by 0 bases, and 17 bases separated the two germline ends. From germline, CDR1 is ENHRY and CDR2 SYGVKD. This CDR3 reads CAISPRDTISSGANVLTF. CDR3 bases: TGTGCCATCAGTCCTCGGGACACGATTAGCTCTGGGGCCAACGTCCTGACTTTC.

The genes are TRBV11-2 and TRBJ2-1; D is unclear. The CDR3 spans 19 residues. Germline CDR1 SGHAT, CDR2 FQNNGV. The ends were cut back, 5 bases at V and 1 base at J, with 24 bases in the middle. CDR3 protein: CASSPNVLGYEGSYNEQFF. In DNA, the CDR3 is TGTGCCAGCAGCCCCAATGTGTTGGGGTACGAAGGTTCCTACAATGAGCAGTTCTTC.

The V gene is TRBV12-3 or TRBV12-4, the J gene TRBJ2-7; D may match TRBD1 or TRBD2 (6 bases each). V shed 3 bases and J shed 7 bases, with 16 bases lying between them. CDR3 length: 14 residues. CDR3 bases: TGTGCCAGCAGTTTTGAATCGGGGGCGTATGAGCAGTACTTC. Its translation is CASSFESGAYEQYF.

Only a few counts were recorded for this clonotype. The chain carries TRBV6-4 and TRBJ2-1, with unresolved D. Between the trimmed V and J ends, which lost 2 bases and 0 bases, there was a span of 17 bases. The CDR3 is 18 amino acids. CDR1 and CDR2 from the germline V gene are MRHNA and SNTAGT. CDR3 sequence: CASSDRAQLGSSYNEQFF. In DNA, the CDR3 is TGTGCCAGCAGTGACAGGGCTCAGTTGGGAAGCTCCTACAATGAGCAGTTCTTC.

This clonotype was counted many times. The V gene is TRBV20-1, the J gene TRBJ2-5; 16 bases line up with TRBD2. Trimming cost V 4 bases and J 11 bases; bases outside gene matches: 7. The V gene's germline CDR1 is DFQATT and CDR2 SNEGSKA (reference sequence). The CDR3 contains 14 residues. Here the CDR3 reads CSAIPGTSGGAQYF. The CDR3 region has the DNA TGCAGTGCTATCCCCGGGACTAGCGGGGGGGCGCAGTACTTC.

The DNA for the CDR3 is TGTGCCAGCAGTGGGGACAGATACACTGAAGCTTTCTTT. Protein: CASSGDRYTEAFF. The gene calls are TRBV12-3 or TRBV12-4 and TRBJ1-1; 7 bases agree with TRBD1. The V segment lost 5 bases and the J segment 3 bases; nucleotides outside the gene matches: 3. CDR3 length: 13 amino acids.

In this sample, this clonotype turned up many times. The chain carries TRBV3-1 and TRBJ2-1; D not resolved. Germline V gene lookup returns CDR1 LGHDT and CDR2 YNNKEL (reference sequence). The ends were cut back, 0 bases at V and 0 bases at J, with 9 bases in the middle. There are 16 residues in the CDR3. CDR3 coding DNA: TGTGCCAGCAGCCAAGATTCGTTGAGCTCCTACAATGAGCAGTTCTTC. It yields the protein CASSQDSLSSYNEQFF.

V is TRBV12-3 or TRBV12-4 and J is TRBJ2-3; perhaps TRBD1 as D (6 bases). This CDR3 region has 15 residues. With 2 bases removed from V and 7 bases from J, the gap between germline ends came to 16 bases. The DNA for the CDR3 is TGTGCCAGCAGTTTATCAGGGGTCAGGCAGAATACGCAGTATTTT. As protein: CASSLSGVRQNTQYF.

This clonotype was observed at least ten times. The chain combines TRBV9 with TRBJ2-1; D assignment may be TRBD1 or TRBD2 (5 bases each). Trimming shortened V by 0 bases and J by 3 bases, and 10 bases separated the two germline ends. The CDR3 is 15 residues long. Germline V CDR1 and CDR2: SGDLS, YYNGEE. CDR3 residues: CASSVGGNGYNEQFF. The CDR3 DNA follows: TGTGCCAGCAGCGTAGGGGGGAACGGCTACAATGAGCAGTTCTTC. The full variable domain, its missing parts supplied by reference TRBV9 and TRBJ2-1, is DSGVTQTPKHLITATGQRVTLRCSPRSGDLSVYWYQQSLDQGLQFLIQYYNGEERAKGNILERFSAQQFPDLHSELNLSSLELGDSALYFCASSVGGNGYNEQFFGPGTRLTVL.

This clonotype was observed a few times. The rearrangement uses TRBV4-3 and TRBJ1-4, with D maybe TRBD1 (5 bases). Between the trimmed V and J ends, which lost 1 base and 7 bases, there was a span of 16 bases. The CDR3 totals 16 residues. The germline V gene encodes CDR1 LGHNA and CDR2 YSLEER. Here the CDR3 reads CASSQVGGGLIEKLFF. DNA for the CDR3: TGCGCCAGCAGCCAAGTTGGGGGAGGACTGATTGAAAAACTGTTTTTT.

The chain employs TRBV10-3 and TRBJ1-1; weak D call: TRBD1 (6 bases). CDR3 length: 15 amino acids. CDR1 is ENHRY, CDR2 SYGVKD, per germline. Trimming shortened V by 8 bases and J by 1 base, and 17 bases separated the two germline ends. CDR3 loop: CAISARGAENTEAFF. The CDR3 nucleotides are TGTGCCATCTCCGCGCGGGGGGCGGAGAACACTGAAGCTTTCTTT.

This clonotype has a handful of counts. The CDR3 reads CASSLKGTGNTIYF. CDR3 nucleotides: TGTGCCAGCAGTTTGAAGGGTACTGGAAACACCATATATTTT. The J gene is TRBJ1-3, the V gene TRBV12-3 or TRBV12-4; D is uncertain. This CDR3 has 14 amino acids. Trimming removed 3 bases at V and 2 bases at J, with 8 bases between.

This clonotype turned up a few times. This chain joins TRBV5-1 and TRBJ1-3; 10 positions match TRBD1. The CDR3 contains 17 residues. Germline loops: CDR1 SGHRS, CDR2 YFSETQ. J lost 4 bases, V lost 0 bases, and 7 bases had no gene match. CDR3 sequence (DNA): TGCGCCAGCAGCTTGGGACCGGGACAGGGGCTAGGAAACACCATATATTTT. It specifies CASSLGPGQGLGNTIYF.

This chain uses TRBV10-3 with TRBJ2-7; D unresolved. The CDR3 contains 13 residues. Germline values: CDR1 ENHRY, CDR2 SYGVKD. Trimming removed 4 bases at V and 5 bases at J, with 12 bases between. The CDR3 DNA is TGTGCCATCAGTGGAGGCCTGGGGAACGAGCAGTACGTC. This translates into CAISGGLGNEQYV.

The genes are TRBV7-9 and TRBJ1-1; TRBD1 might be the D (5 bases). The germline CDR1 and CDR2 sequences are SEHNR and FQNEAQ (reference sequence). CDR3 length equals 13 residues. V was cut by 1 base and J by 7 bases, with 10 bases left in between. CDR3 in amino acids: CASSLGQGNEAFF. The CDR3 region has the DNA TGTGCCAGCAGCTTAGGGCAGGGCAATGAAGCTTTCTTT.

V and J are TRBV6-2 or TRBV6-3 and TRBJ2-5; D uncertain. The V gene's germline CDR1 is MNHEY and CDR2 SVGEGT. V shed 7 bases and J shed 0 bases, with 15 bases lying between them. CDR3 length equals 15 residues. CDR3 DNA sequence: TGTGCCAGCACCAATCACAGATTGTACCAAGAGACCCAGTACTTC. It codes for CASTNHRLYQETQYF.

This chain links TRBV7-2 with TRBJ2-3; D perhaps matches TRBD2 (5 bases). Per the germline V gene, CDR1 is SGHTA and CDR2 is FQGNSA. The germline V and J ends were trimmed by 5 bases and 0 bases, with 18 bases remaining between them. This CDR3 region has 17 residues. The CDR3 protein is CASSTREKTSSTDTQYF. Here the CDR3 DNA reads TGTGCCAGCAGCACGAGGGAGAAAACCTCTAGCACAGATACGCAGTATTTT.

This chain connects TRBV12-3 or TRBV12-4 to TRBJ2-1; D is uncertain. Trimming cost V 7 bases and J 0 bases, with 4 bases left between them. This CDR3 region has 12 residues. The CDR3 DNA reads as TGTGCCAGCACCAGCTCCTACAATGAGCAGTTCTTC. Translated: CASTSSYNEQFF.

This clonotype was picked up a small number of times. CDR3 in DNA: TGCAGTGCTAGAATCGTTGGGGCGGGCGGGGCCAACGTCCTGACTTTC. Amino acids: CSARIVGAGGANVLTF. The chain uses TRBV20-1 and TRBJ2-6; D is possibly TRBD1 or TRBD2 (5 bases each). The CDR3 is 16 residues long. The germline gives CDR1 DFQATT, CDR2 SNEGSKA (reference sequence). V dropped 2 bases and J dropped 4 bases, with 15 bases sitting between them.

V usage is TRBV10-1 and J usage is TRBJ2-3, with D hard to call. This CDR3 is 15 amino acids long. CDR1 and CDR2 (germline): WNHNN, SYGVQD (reference sequence). The V end lost 5 bases, the J end lost 2 bases, and 14 bases lay between the germline ends. The CDR3, as DNA: TGCGCCAGCAGTTTGAGTGGCGGCTACACAGATACGCAGTATTTT. Amino acid sequence: CASSLSGGYTDTQYF.